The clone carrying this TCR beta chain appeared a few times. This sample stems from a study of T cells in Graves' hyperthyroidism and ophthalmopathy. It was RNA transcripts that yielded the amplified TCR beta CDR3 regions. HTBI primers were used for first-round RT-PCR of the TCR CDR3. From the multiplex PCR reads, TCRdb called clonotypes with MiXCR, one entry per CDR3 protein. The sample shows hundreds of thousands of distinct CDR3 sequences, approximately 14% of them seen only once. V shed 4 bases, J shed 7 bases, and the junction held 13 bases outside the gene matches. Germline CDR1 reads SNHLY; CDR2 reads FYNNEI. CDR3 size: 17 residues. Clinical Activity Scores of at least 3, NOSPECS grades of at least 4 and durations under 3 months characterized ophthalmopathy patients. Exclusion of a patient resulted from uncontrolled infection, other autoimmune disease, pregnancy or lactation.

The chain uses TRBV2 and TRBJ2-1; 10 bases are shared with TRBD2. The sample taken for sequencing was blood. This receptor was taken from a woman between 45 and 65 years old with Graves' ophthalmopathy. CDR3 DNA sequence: TGTGCCAGCAGTGCTCTAGCGGGAGTCAAATCGCGGAATGAGCAGTTCTTC. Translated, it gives CASSALAGVKSRNEQFF.